This T cell receptor (beta chain) was sequenced during a study of cytomegalovirus exposure and HLA in healthy donors. Whole-study results and caveats: When analyzed later, the rates of TCR association showed variation by HLA locus, with DRB1 the most and HLA-C the fewest.

This clone came up once. Its matching antigen is unknown. The length of the CDR3 is 15 residues. Germline V lookup: CDR1 LNHDA, CDR2 SQIVND (reference sequence). V trimming: 5 bases; J trimming: 2 bases; junction bases outside the gene matches: 6. Researchers ran the PCR with 60 Vbeta and 13 Jbeta primers. Profiled with immunoSEQ multiplex PCR; TCRdb holds only in-frame clones, not every one. The sample lists more than 85,000 clones, around 78% seen once, with about 5.3% in the top ten. Source material: PBMCs. The rearrangement joins TRBV19 to TRBJ2-7, with 10 bases identical to TRBD1. This clonotype was obtained from a male donor in good health and CMV-seronegative. CDR3 loop: CASSVGQGMTYEQYF. The CDR3 coding sequence is TGTGCCAGTAGTGTGGGACAGGGGATGACCTACGAGCAGTACTTC.